The 32 T cell receptor beta chains in this list originate from one sample, sequenced in a study of blood T cell repertoires in COVID-19. Method: immunoSEQ multiplex PCR; TCRdb's copy keeps in-frame clones and lacks some. The table has roughly 8,100 clones, around 84% seen once. Material: peripheral blood. Source of these receptors: a human donor with active COVID-19. The donor label of this sample is uncertain.

The chain uses TRBV9 and TRBJ1-1, with unresolved D. There are 13 residues in the CDR3. V lost 0 bases to trimming and J lost 3 bases, with 6 bases between them. The V gene's germline CDR1 is SGDLS and CDR2 YYNGEE. The CDR3 nucleotides read TGTGCCAGCAGCGTAGGGCCCGACACTGAAGCTTTCTTT. It translates to CASSVGPDTEAFF.

The V gene is TRBV19, the J gene TRBJ2-7; unclear D gene. The germline V gene encodes CDR1 LNHDA and CDR2 SQIVND (reference sequence). The CDR3 contains 13 residues. V lost 1 base and J lost 3, with 7 bases in between. The CDR3 coding sequence is TGTGCCAGTAGTATAGGGTCGGTCTACGAGCAGTACTTC. Translation: CASSIGSVYEQYF. The variable domain in full, completed from reference TRBV19 and TRBJ2-7, reads DGGITQSPKYLFRKEGQNVTLSCEQNLNHDAMYWYRQDPGQGLRLIYYSQIVNDFQKGDIAEGYSVSREKKESFPLTVTSAQKNPTAFYLCASSIGSVYEQYFGPGTRLTVT.

The chain combines TRBV5-1 with TRBJ2-1; 11 bases are shared with TRBD2. Germline V gene sequence: CDR1 SGHRS, CDR2 YFSETQ. The length of the CDR3 is 15 residues. Losses at the gene ends were 0 bases for V and 4 bases for J; bases not matched to a gene: 0. CDR3: CASSLGTSGYNEQFF. The CDR3 DNA reads TGCGCCAGCAGCTTGGGGACTAGCGGGTACAATGAGCAGTTCTTC.

CDR3 sequence: CASSQGRDSPLHF. CDR3 nucleotides: TGTGCCAGCAGCCAAGGGAGGGATTCACCCCTCCACTTT. V and J are TRBV3-1 (or the pseudogene TRBV3-2) and TRBJ1-6; D is unclear. CDR3 size: 13 residues. Trimming took 1 base from V and 8 from J, leaving 6 bases between them. Looked up from germline, CDR1 is LGHDT and CDR2 is YNNKEL (reference sequence).

V is TRBV5-1 and J is TRBJ2-3; 8 bases are shared with TRBD2. Germline CDR1 and CDR2: SGHRS and YFSETQ. With V trimmed by 5 bases and J by 6 bases, 8 bases remained unmatched. The CDR3 covers 14 residues. This chain's CDR3 is CASRASGQEDTQYF. The CDR3 region has the DNA TGCGCCAGCAGGGCTAGCGGGCAAGAGGATACGCAGTATTTT.

The gene calls are TRBV9 and TRBJ2-7; 11 bases are a match to TRBD1. Germline-derived CDR1 and CDR2 are SGDLS and YYNGEE. CDR3 length: 15 residues. J lost 7 bases, V lost 4 bases, and 10 bases had no gene match. The CDR3 DNA reads as TGTGCCAGCAGCTCAGGACAGGGGGCCCTCCCGGAGCAGTACTTC. Its translation: CASSSGQGALPEQYF.

The V gene is TRBV7-3, the J gene TRBJ2-3; TRBD1 matches at 7 bases. This CDR3 spans 13 amino acids. The V segment lost 3 bases and the J segment 5 bases; nucleotides outside the gene matches: 2. Germline V gene data show CDR1 as SGHTA and CDR2 as FQGTGA. CDR3 sequence (DNA): TGTGCCAGCAGCTTCCCAGGGGGAGATACGCAGTATTTT. Translating it yields CASSFPGGDTQYF.

The chain carries TRBV27 and TRBJ2-3; 11 bases match TRBD2. V shed 4 bases and J 6 bases; nucleotides not matched to a gene: 9. The CDR3 runs to 16 residues. Germline V gene lookup returns CDR1 MNHEY and CDR2 SMNVEV (reference sequence). The CDR3 here is CASSSLLAGVADTQYF. CDR3 in DNA: TGTGCCAGCAGTTCCCTACTAGCGGGAGTAGCCGATACGCAGTATTTT.

The V and J genes are TRBV25-1 and TRBJ2-7, with a weak D call TRBD1 (6 bases). The CDR3 consists of 14 residues. V dropped 3 bases and J dropped 2 bases, with 11 bases sitting between them. Per the germline V gene, CDR1 is MGHDK and CDR2 is SYGVNS. The CDR3 reads CASSDRDTPYEQYF. The CDR3 bases are TGTGCCAGCAGTGACCGGGACACACCCTACGAGCAGTACTTC.

This chain joins TRBV6-2 or TRBV6-3 and TRBJ1-5; 9 nucleotides line up with TRBD1. Germline trimming cut 5 bases from V and 4 bases from J; bases unmatched to any gene: 3. CDR1 MNHEY and CDR2 SVGEGT come from the germline V gene. The CDR3 spans 14 residues. CDR3 sequence (DNA): TGTGCCAGCAGTCGGGACAGGGCGAATCAGCCCCAGCATTTT. Residues: CASSRDRANQPQHF.

This clone came up a few times. The chain employs TRBV4-1 and TRBJ2-7; 14 bases are shared with TRBD2. Germline V gives CDR1 MGHRA, CDR2 YSYEKL. The CDR3 has 14 amino acids. V lost 4 bases and J lost 7; bases outside the gene matches: 3. The CDR3 reads CASSPTSGRGEQYF. CDR3 sequence (DNA): TGCGCCAGCAGCCCGACTAGCGGGAGGGGGGAGCAGTACTTC.

The chain has TRBV27 and TRBJ2-7; TRBD1 is a possible D gene (7 bases). The CDR3 has 15 residues. In germline, CDR1 is MNHEY, CDR2 SMNVEV (reference sequence). V lost 5 bases and J 4 bases, leaving 18 bases between the germline ends. CDR3 nucleotides: TGTGCCAGCAGTCCAGACCCAGGGGGGAAATACGAGCAGTACTTC. Amino acids: CASSPDPGGKYEQYF.

The chain joins TRBV6-6 to TRBJ2-2, with 8 bases fitting TRBD2. Germline V gene data show CDR1 as MNHNY and CDR2 as SVGAGI (reference sequence). This CDR3 is built from 15 residues. V dropped 3 bases and J dropped 0; count of bases not matched to a gene: 0. CDR3 nucleotides: TGTGCCAGCAGTTATAGCGGGACGAACACCGGGGAGCTGTTTTTT. It translates to CASSYSGTNTGELFF.

This chain connects TRBV15 to TRBJ2-1, with TRBD2 identical over 11 bases. The CDR3 contains 14 residues. J gave up 7 bases and V 2 bases, and 1 base lay outside the gene matches. The germline V gene encodes CDR1 LNHNV and CDR2 YYDKDF (reference sequence). The CDR3: CATSRTSGSNEQFF. CDR3 DNA: TGTGCCACCAGCAGAACTAGCGGGAGTAATGAGCAGTTCTTC.

The chain uses TRBV2 and TRBJ2-3; 9 bases agree with TRBD2. V lost 9 bases and J lost 4; bases outside the gene matches: 8. CDR1 is SNHLY, CDR2 FYNNEI, per germline. The length of the CDR3 is 14 residues. The CDR3 DNA reads TGTGCCAGTAAGGAGCCTAGCGGGGCAGATACGCAGTATTTT. Translation gives CASKEPSGADTQYF.

Only one count was recorded for this clone. This CDR3 is CATSDPAGDTQYF. DNA for the CDR3: TGTGCCACCAGTGATCCCGCGGGGGATACGCAGTATTTT. The rearrangement links TRBV24-1 to TRBJ2-3, with D possibly TRBD2 on 6 matching bases. Germline lookup yields CDR1 KGHDR and CDR2 SFDVKD. V was cut by 3 bases and J by 6 bases, with 9 bases left in between. CDR3 length: 13 amino acids.

The chain has TRBV6-2 or TRBV6-3 and TRBJ2-5, with 12 bases fitting TRBD2. The ends lost 2 bases at V and 5 bases at J; junction bases unmatched: 6. This CDR3 has 16 residues. CDR1 and CDR2 (germline): MNHEY, SVGEGT. The CDR3 DNA sequence: TGTGCCAGCAGTTACCCCAGACTAGCGGGAGATGAGACCCAGTACTTC. Translated, it gives CASSYPRLAGDETQYF.

The DNA for the CDR3 is TGTGCCAGCAGCCCCCTCGGGGGGGCAGGGCATGAGCAGTTCTTC. Translation gives CASSPLGGAGHEQFF. The chain carries TRBV7-6 and TRBJ2-1, with 8 bases fitting TRBD2. The V segment lost 5 bases and the J segment 8 bases; nucleotides outside the gene matches: 11. Germline CDR1 and CDR2: SGHVS and FNYEAQ. The CDR3 is 15 residues long.

This rearrangement joins TRBV28 to TRBJ1-2; D unclear. Germline CDR1 and CDR2: MDHEN and SYDVKM. This CDR3 has 15 residues. Trimming removed 1 base at V and 0 bases at J, with 9 bases between. The CDR3 sequence: CASSLLPSANYGYTF. The CDR3 DNA reads as TGTGCCAGCAGTTTATTACCCTCAGCTAACTATGGCTACACCTTC.

The J gene is TRBJ2-7, the V gene TRBV6-6; 12 nucleotides align to TRBD1. Germline CDR1 is MNHNY and CDR2 is SVGAGI (reference sequence). The junction had 3 bases not matched to a gene; V was cut back by 8 bases and J by 7 bases. CDR3 length equals 12 residues. CDR3 loop: CASRDRGREQYF. CDR3 in DNA: TGTGCCAGCCGGGACAGGGGGCGGGAGCAGTACTTC.

V gene TRBV5-1 combines with J gene TRBJ2-3, with TRBD2 as a possible D gene (6 bases). The ends were cut back, 6 bases at V and 2 bases at J, with 16 bases in the middle. Per germline, CDR1 SGHRS and CDR2 YFSETQ. The length of the CDR3 is 15 residues. CDR3 amino acids: CASKPLGTLTDTQYF. The CDR3 DNA reads as TGCGCCAGCAAGCCGCTAGGGACTCTCACAGATACGCAGTATTTT.

The rearrangement links TRBV19 to TRBJ2-1, with D possibly matching TRBD2 (6 bases). Germline V lookup: CDR1 LNHDA, CDR2 SQIVND (reference sequence). CDR3 length: 14 amino acids. Trimming cost V 0 bases and J 6 bases, with 9 bases left between them. The CDR3 coding sequence is TGTGCCAGTAGTATAGAGGGGGGAGTCAATGAGCAGTTCTTC. This sequence encodes CASSIEGGVNEQFF.

The genes are TRBV6-5 and TRBJ2-7; 8 bases are a match to TRBD1. Per germline, CDR1 MNHEY and CDR2 SVGAGI. V was pared by 6 bases and J by 3 bases, with 10 bases of the junction left unmatched. CDR3 length: 15 residues. DNA for the CDR3: TGTGCCAGCAGCCGGGGGACAGGTGGGGGCTACGAGCAGTACTTC. This translates into CASSRGTGGGYEQYF.

The chain uses TRBV9 and TRBJ1-1; the D gene is possibly TRBD1 (5 bases). This CDR3 is 13 amino acids long. Germline V gene sequence: CDR1 SGDLS, CDR2 YYNGEE. Trimming shortened V by 0 bases and J by 8 bases, and 11 bases separated the two germline ends. The chain's CDR3 is CASSVATGGEAFF. The CDR3 region has the DNA TGTGCCAGCAGCGTAGCTACCGGGGGAGAAGCTTTCTTT.

This clone has only a few counts. V is TRBV12-3 or TRBV12-4 and J is TRBJ2-3; D possibly corresponds to TRBD2 (5 bases). This CDR3 region has 12 residues. Trimming left V 9 bases short and J 5 bases short, with 12 bases between. The CDR3 nucleotides read TGTGCCAGTAAAGCCAGCGGAGATACGCAGTATTTT. Protein: CASKASGDTQYF.

The CDR3, as DNA: TGTGCCAGTAGCACTAGGACAGGTAGTGAAGCTTTCTTT. This codes for CASSTRTGSEAFF. The genes are TRBV19 and TRBJ1-1; 7 nucleotides line up with TRBD1. The V segment lost 6 bases and the J segment 7 bases; nucleotides outside the gene matches: 8. Germline CDR1 is LNHDA and CDR2 is SQIVND (reference sequence). This CDR3 comprises 13 residues.

The CDR3 sequence: CASSTRLAGRGDTQYF. CDR3 DNA: TGCGCCAGCAGCACCCGACTAGCGGGGAGGGGAGATACGCAGTATTTT. The genes are TRBV4-3 and TRBJ2-3; 11 bases are shared with TRBD2. The CDR3 totals 16 residues. Germline CDR1 is LGHNA and CDR2 is YSLEER. Trimming cost V 5 bases and J 5 bases; bases outside gene matches: 9.

This clone appeared a few times. The V gene is TRBV29-1, the J gene TRBJ1-5, with D possibly TRBD1 on 5 matching bases. V gave up 6 bases and J gave up 5 bases, with 14 bases separating them. CDR1 and CDR2 (germline): SQVTM, ANQGSEA. This CDR3 contains 13 residues. CDR3 coding DNA: TGCAGCGTACGTGGGGGGTTCGATCAGCCCCAGCATTTT. This translates into CSVRGGFDQPQHF.

In this sample, this clone turned up once. J is TRBJ2-1 and V is TRBV7-2, with D unresolved. V lost 5 bases, J lost 7 bases, and 9 bases lay in between. Germline V lookup: CDR1 SGHTA, CDR2 FQGNSA. This CDR3 region has 12 residues. The CDR3: CASSRTRNEQFF. The CDR3, as DNA: TGTGCCAGCAGCCGTACTCGGAATGAGCAGTTCTTC.

The chain carries TRBV7-6 and TRBJ2-1; TRBD2 agrees at 7 bases. With 5 bases clipped from V and 4 bases from J, the junction kept 11 bases outside the gene matches. CDR1 is SGHVS and CDR2 is FNYEAQ in the germline V gene. The CDR3 length is 16 residues. The CDR3 reads CASSLGGGEFYNEQFF. In DNA, the CDR3 is TGTGCCAGCAGCCTGGGGGGGGGAGAGTTTTACAATGAGCAGTTCTTC.

The CDR3 sequence: CASSEEGLAEVGGDTQYF. In nucleotides, the CDR3 is TGTGCCAGCAGTGAAGAGGGACTAGCGGAAGTGGGGGGGGATACGCAGTATTTT. The gene calls are TRBV27 and TRBJ2-3, with TRBD2 identical over 11 bases. Germline V gives CDR1 MNHEY, CDR2 SMNVEV (reference sequence). This CDR3 is built from 18 residues. The trim removed 5 bases at V and 6 bases at J, leaving 16 bases unmatched.

The sample holds one count of this clone. The J gene is TRBJ1-3, the V gene TRBV28; 7 bases are a match to TRBD1. Losses at the gene ends were 6 bases for V and 4 bases for J; bases not matched to a gene: 6. The CDR3 loop spans 14 amino acids. The germline gives CDR1 MDHEN, CDR2 SYDVKM. The CDR3 region is CASRFTGDGNTIYF. In DNA, the CDR3 is TGTGCCAGCAGATTTACAGGGGACGGAAACACCATATATTTT.